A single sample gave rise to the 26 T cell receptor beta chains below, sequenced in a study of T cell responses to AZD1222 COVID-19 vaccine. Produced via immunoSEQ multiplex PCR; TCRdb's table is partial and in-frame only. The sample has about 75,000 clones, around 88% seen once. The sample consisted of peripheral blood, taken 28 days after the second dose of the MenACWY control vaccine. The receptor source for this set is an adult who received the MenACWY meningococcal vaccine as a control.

The CDR3 nucleotides read TGTGCCAGCAGCGCGGGACTAGCGGGGGCCTACGAGCAGTACTTC. It encodes CASSAGLAGAYEQYF. The chain links TRBV5-4 to TRBJ2-7, with 14 bases aligning to TRBD2. V was clipped by 4 bases and J by 2 bases; unmatched bases: 2. This CDR3 is built from 15 residues. The germline V gene has CDR1 SGHNT and CDR2 YYREEE (reference sequence).

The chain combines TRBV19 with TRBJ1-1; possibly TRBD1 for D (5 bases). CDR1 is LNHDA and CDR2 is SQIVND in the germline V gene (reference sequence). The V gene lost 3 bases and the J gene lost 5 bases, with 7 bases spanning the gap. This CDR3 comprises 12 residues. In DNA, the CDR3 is TGTGCCAGTAGTATTCAGGGTACTGAAGCTTTCTTT. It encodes CASSIQGTEAFF.

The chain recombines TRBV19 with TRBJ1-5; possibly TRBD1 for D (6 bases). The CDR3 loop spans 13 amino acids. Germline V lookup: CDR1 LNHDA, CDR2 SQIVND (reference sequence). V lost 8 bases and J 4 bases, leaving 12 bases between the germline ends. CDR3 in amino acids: CASGSGVNQPQHF. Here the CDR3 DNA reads TGTGCCAGTGGCTCAGGGGTAAATCAGCCCCAGCATTTT.

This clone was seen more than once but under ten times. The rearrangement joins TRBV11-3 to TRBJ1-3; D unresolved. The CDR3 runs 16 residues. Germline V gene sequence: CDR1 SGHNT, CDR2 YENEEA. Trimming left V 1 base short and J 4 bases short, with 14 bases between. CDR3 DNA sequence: TGTGCCAGCAGCTTAGTGGGAGGGCTCACCGGAAACACCATATATTTT. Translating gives CASSLVGGLTGNTIYF.

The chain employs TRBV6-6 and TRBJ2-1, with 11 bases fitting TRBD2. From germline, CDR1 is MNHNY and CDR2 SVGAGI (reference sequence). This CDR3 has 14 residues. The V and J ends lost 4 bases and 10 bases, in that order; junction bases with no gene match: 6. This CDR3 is CASSFTGTSGEQFF. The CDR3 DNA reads TGTGCCAGCAGTTTCACCGGGACTAGCGGCGAGCAGTTCTTC.

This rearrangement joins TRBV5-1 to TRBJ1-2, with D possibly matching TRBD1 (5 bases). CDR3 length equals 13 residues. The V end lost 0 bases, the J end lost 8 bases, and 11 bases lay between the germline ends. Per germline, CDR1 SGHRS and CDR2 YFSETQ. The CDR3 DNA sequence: TGCGCCAGCAGCTTGGGGGCAGGGAAAGGCTACACCTTC. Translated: CASSLGAGKGYTF.

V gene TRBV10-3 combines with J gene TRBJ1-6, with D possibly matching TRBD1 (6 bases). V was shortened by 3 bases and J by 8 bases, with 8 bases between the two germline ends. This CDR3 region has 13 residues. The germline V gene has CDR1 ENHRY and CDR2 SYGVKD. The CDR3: CAISDPGDSPLHF. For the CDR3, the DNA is TGTGCCATCAGTGACCCAGGGGATTCACCCCTCCACTTT.

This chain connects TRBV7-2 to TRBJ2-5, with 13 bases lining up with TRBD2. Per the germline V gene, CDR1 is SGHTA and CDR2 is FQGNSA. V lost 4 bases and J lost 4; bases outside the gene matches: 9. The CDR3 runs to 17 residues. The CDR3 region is CASSSGLAGRKGETQYF. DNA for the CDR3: TGTGCCAGCAGCTCGGGACTAGCGGGGAGGAAGGGAGAGACCCAGTACTTC.

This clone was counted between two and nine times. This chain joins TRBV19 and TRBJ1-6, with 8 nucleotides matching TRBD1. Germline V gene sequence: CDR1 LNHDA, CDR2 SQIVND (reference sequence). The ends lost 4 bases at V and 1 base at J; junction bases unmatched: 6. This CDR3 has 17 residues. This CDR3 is CASSTWTGMSYNSPLHF. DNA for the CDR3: TGTGCCAGTAGTACTTGGACAGGGATGTCCTATAATTCACCCCTCCACTTT.

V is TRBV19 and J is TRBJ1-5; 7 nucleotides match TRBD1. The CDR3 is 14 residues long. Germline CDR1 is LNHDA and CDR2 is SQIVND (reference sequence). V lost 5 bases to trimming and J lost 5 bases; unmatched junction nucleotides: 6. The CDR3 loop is CASSSSTGDQPQHF. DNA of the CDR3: TGTGCCAGTAGTTCTTCTACAGGGGATCAGCCCCAGCATTTT.

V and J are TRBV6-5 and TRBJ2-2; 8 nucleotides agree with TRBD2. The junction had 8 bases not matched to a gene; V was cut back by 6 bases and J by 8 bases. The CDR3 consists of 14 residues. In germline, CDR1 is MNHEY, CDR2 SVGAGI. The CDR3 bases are TGTGCCAGCAGGCCGGGACTAGGAATGGGGGAGCTGTTTTTT. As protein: CASRPGLGMGELFF.

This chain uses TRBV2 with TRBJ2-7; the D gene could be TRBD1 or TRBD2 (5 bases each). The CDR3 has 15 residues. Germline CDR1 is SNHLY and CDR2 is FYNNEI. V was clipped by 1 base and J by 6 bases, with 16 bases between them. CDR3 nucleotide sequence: TGTGCCAGCAGTGAAGGGGGAATTCCGGGACCCGAGCAGTACTTC. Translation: CASSEGGIPGPEQYF.

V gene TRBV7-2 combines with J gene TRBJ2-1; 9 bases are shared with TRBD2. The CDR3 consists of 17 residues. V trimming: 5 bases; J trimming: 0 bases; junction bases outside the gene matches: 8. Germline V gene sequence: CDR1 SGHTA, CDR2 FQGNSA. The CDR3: CASSPAGGLSSYNEQFF. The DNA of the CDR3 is TGTGCCAGCAGCCCAGCGGGAGGATTGAGCTCCTACAATGAGCAGTTCTTC.

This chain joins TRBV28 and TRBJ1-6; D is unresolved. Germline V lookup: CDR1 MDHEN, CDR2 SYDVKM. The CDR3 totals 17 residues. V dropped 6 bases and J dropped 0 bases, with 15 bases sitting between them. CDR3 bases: TGTGCCAGCAGCAATGACGGGGTCAGCTCCTATAATTCACCCCTCCACTTT. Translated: CASSNDGVSSYNSPLHF.

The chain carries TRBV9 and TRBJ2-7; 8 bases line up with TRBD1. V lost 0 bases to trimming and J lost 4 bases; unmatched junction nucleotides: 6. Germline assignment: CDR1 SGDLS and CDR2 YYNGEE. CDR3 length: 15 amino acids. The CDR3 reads CASSVGLWDRYEQYF. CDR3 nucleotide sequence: TGTGCCAGCAGCGTAGGGCTCTGGGACAGGTACGAGCAGTACTTC.

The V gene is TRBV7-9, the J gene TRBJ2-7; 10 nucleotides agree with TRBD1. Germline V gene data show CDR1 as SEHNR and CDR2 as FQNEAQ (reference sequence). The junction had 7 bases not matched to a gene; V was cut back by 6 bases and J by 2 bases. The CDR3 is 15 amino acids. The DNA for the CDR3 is TGTGCCAGCAGTCAGGGGACAGGGGATACCTACGAGCAGTACTTC. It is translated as CASSQGTGDTYEQYF.

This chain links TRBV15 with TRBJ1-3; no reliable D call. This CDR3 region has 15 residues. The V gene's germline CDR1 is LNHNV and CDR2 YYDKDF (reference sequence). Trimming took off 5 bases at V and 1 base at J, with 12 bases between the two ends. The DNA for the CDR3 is TGTGCCACCAGCGTCGACGGAGATTCTGGAAACACCATATATTTT. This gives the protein CATSVDGDSGNTIYF. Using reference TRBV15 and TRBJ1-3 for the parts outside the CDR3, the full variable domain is DAMVIQNPRYQVTQFGKPVTLSCSQTLNHNVMYWYQQKSSQAPKLLFHYYDKDFNNEADTPDNFQSRRPNTSFCFLDIRSPGLGDTAMYLCATSVDGDSGNTIYFGEGSWLTVV.

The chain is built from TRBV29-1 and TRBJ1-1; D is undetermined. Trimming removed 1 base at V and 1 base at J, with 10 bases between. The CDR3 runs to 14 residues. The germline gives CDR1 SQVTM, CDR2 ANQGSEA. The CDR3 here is CSVEGRQTNTEAFF. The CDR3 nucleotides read TGCAGCGTTGAAGGTCGGCAGACGAACACTGAAGCTTTCTTT.

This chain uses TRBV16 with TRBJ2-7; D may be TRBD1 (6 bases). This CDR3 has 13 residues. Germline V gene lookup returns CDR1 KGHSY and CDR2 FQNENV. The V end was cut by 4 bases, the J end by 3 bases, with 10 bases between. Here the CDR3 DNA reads TGTGCCAGCAGCCGGACAGCTAACTACGAGCAGTACTTC. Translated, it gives CASSRTANYEQYF.

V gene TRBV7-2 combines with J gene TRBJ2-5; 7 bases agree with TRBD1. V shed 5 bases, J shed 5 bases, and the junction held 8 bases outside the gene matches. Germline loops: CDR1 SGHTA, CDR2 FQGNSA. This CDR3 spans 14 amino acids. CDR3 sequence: CASSPSLDRETQYF. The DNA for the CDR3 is TGTGCCAGCAGCCCTAGCTTGGACAGGGAGACCCAGTACTTC.

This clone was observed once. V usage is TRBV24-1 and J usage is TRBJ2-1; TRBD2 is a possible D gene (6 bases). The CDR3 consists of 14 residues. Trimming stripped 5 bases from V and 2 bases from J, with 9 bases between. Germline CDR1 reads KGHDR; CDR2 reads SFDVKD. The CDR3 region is CATSVAGTYNEQFF. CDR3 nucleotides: TGTGCCACCAGTGTGGCGGGAACCTACAATGAGCAGTTCTTC.

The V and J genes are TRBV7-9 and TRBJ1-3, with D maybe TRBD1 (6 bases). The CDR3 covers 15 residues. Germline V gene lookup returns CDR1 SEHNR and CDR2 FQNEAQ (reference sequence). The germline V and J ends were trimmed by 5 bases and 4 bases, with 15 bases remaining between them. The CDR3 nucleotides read TGTGCCAGCAGCGAAACGGGGGGCACAGGAAACACCATATATTTT. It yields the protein CASSETGGTGNTIYF.

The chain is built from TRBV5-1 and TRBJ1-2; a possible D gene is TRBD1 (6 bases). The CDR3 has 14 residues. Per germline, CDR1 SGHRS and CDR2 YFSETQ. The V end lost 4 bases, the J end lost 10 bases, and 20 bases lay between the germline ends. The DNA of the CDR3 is TGCGCCAGCAGCCTAGATGCGGACAGCCGGGCCTACACCTTC. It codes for CASSLDADSRAYTF.

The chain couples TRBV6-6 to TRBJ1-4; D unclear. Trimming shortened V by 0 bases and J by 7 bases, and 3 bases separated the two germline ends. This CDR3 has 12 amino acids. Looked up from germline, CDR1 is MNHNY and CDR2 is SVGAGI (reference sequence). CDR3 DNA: TGTGCCAGCAGTTACTCTGGTGAAAAACTGTTTTTT. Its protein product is CASSYSGEKLFF.

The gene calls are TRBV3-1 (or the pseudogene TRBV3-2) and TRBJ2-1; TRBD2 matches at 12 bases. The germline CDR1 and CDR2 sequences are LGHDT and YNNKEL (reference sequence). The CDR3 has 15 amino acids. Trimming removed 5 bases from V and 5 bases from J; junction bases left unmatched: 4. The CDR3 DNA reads TGTGCCAGCAGCAGGGGACTAGCGGGTCACAATGAGCAGTTCTTC. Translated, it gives CASSRGLAGHNEQFF.

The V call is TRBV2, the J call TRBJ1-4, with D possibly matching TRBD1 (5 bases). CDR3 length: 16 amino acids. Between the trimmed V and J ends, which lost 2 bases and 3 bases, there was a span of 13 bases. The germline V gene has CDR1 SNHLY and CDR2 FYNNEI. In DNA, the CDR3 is TGTGCCAGCAGTGAAAGTTACGACAGCCCTAATGAAAAACTGTTTTTT. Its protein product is CASSESYDSPNEKLFF.